These 9 T cell receptor beta chains originate from one sample sequenced in a study of cytomegalovirus exposure and HLA in healthy donors. Researchers ran the PCR with 60 Vbeta and 13 Jbeta primers. TCRdb's table, derived via immunoSEQ multiplex PCR, lists solely in-frame clones and lacks some. The sample lists some 150,000 clones, approximately 60% occurring once. Sequenced input: PBMCs. The receptors shown here come from a woman aged 40 to 49 in good health and CMV-seronegative.

The V call is TRBV28, the J call TRBJ2-3, with TRBD1 as a possible D gene (5 bases). There are 14 residues in the CDR3. V dropped 4 bases and J dropped 2 bases, with 10 bases sitting between them. The germline V gene has CDR1 MDHEN and CDR2 SYDVKM. The CDR3 region is CASSSRGLTDTQYF. CDR3 in DNA: TGTGCCAGCAGTTCTAGGGGCCTCACAGATACGCAGTATTTT.

This clone was seen only a few times. The chain couples TRBV5-4 to TRBJ1-2; 7 bases agree with TRBD1. Germline V CDR1 and CDR2: SGHNT, YYREEE (reference sequence). Germline trimming cut 1 base from V and 3 bases from J; bases unmatched to any gene: 15. CDR3 length: 18 residues. The chain's CDR3 is CASSLLSGWDTGDYGYTF. The CDR3 DNA sequence: TGTGCCAGCAGCTTGCTGTCGGGGTGGGACACAGGGGACTATGGCTACACCTTC.

The chain joins TRBV4-3 to TRBJ2-6, with D maybe TRBD2 (5 bases). The V gene's germline CDR1 is LGHNA and CDR2 YSLEER. The CDR3 consists of 17 residues. V lost 0 bases and J lost 4, with 13 bases in between. The CDR3 loop is CASSQEREGSGANVLTF. The DNA of the CDR3 is TGCGCCAGCAGCCAAGAACGTGAGGGATCCGGGGCCAACGTCCTGACTTTC.

This chain uses TRBV30 with TRBJ2-7, with D tentatively TRBD2 (5 bases). The CDR3 is made up of 11 amino acids. The V end was cut by 0 bases, the J end by 12 bases, with 12 bases between. The germline V gene has CDR1 GTSNPN and CDR2 SVGIG (reference sequence). CDR3 amino acids: CAWSVLGLRYF. CDR3 nucleotide sequence: TGTGCCTGGAGTGTACTCGGACTCCGGTACTTC.

V usage is TRBV6-5 and J usage is TRBJ1-4, with D possibly matching TRBD1 (6 bases). Germline V lookup: CDR1 MNHEY, CDR2 SVGAGI. The CDR3 has 15 residues. V was shortened by 8 bases and J by 0 bases, with 13 bases between the two germline ends. As DNA, the CDR3 is TGTGCCAGCCTACCTACAGGGACAACTAATGAAAAACTGTTTTTT. Encoded protein: CASLPTGTTNEKLFF.

The genes are TRBV18 and TRBJ1-6; tentative D call: TRBD1 (5 bases). This CDR3 region has 15 residues. Trimming removed 5 bases from V and 9 bases from J, with 17 bases in between. CDR1 and CDR2 from the germline V gene are KGHSH and LQKENI. The CDR3 loop reads CASSSGTPPGSPLHF. For the CDR3, the DNA is TGTGCCAGCTCATCCGGGACTCCGCCCGGTTCACCCCTCCACTTT.

This clone was counted a few times. The chain is built from TRBV2 and TRBJ2-6; D may be TRBD1 (5 bases). The CDR3 has 17 amino acids. The germline V gene encodes CDR1 SNHLY and CDR2 FYNNEI. V dropped 7 bases and J dropped 3 bases, with 19 bases sitting between them. The CDR3 sequence is CASTFTSGAYGANVLTF. In DNA, the CDR3 is TGTGCCAGCACCTTCACAAGTGGGGCGTATGGGGCCAACGTCCTGACTTTC.

J is TRBJ2-5 and V is TRBV27, with D uncertain. CDR3 length: 15 residues. The V end lost 6 bases, the J end lost 1 base, and 15 bases lay between the germline ends. CDR1 MNHEY and CDR2 SMNVEV come from the germline V gene (reference sequence). CDR3 sequence reads: CASRRIPGSQETQYF. The CDR3 DNA is TGTGCCAGCAGACGGATACCCGGGTCCCAAGAGACCCAGTACTTC.

This rearrangement joins TRBV5-1 to TRBJ2-2; 7 nucleotides match TRBD1. After removal of 2 bases from V and 6 bases from J, the junction contained 4 bases not matched to a gene. This CDR3 comprises 14 residues. In germline, CDR1 is SGHRS, CDR2 YFSETQ. The CDR3 DNA sequence: TGCGCCAGCAGCTTCGGACAGGCTGCCGGGGAGCTGTTTTTT. It specifies CASSFGQAAGELFF.